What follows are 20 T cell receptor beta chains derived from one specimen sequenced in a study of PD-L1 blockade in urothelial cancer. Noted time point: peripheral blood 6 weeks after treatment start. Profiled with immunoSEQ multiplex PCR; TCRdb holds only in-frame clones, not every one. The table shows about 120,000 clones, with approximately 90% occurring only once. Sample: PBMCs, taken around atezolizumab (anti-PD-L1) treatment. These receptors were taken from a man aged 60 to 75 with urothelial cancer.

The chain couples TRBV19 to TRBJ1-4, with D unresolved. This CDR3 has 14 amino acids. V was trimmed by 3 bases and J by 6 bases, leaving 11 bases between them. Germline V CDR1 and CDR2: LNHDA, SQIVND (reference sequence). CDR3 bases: TGTGCCAGTAGTATCGGGGTTCTTGATGAAAAACTGTTTTTT. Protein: CASSIGVLDEKLFF.

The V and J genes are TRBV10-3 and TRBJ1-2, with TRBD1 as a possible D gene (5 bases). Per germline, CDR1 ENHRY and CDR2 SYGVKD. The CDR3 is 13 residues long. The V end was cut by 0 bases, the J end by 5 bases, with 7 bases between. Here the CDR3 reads CAISESAGYGYTF. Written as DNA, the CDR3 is TGTGCCATCAGTGAGTCGGCAGGGTATGGCTACACCTTC.

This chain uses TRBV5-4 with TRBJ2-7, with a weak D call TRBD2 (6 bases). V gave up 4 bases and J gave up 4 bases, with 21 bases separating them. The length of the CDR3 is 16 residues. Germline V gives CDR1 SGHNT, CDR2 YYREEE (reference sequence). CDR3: CASSTGLSGGLYEQYF. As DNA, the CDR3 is TGTGCCAGCAGCACGGGACTCAGTGGCGGCTTATACGAGCAGTACTTC.

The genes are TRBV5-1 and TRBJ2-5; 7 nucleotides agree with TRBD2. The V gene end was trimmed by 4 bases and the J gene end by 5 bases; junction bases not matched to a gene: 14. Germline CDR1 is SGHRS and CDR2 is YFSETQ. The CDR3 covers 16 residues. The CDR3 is CASSPDPSGGGETQYF. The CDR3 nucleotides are TGCGCCAGCAGCCCGGACCCTAGCGGAGGAGGGGAGACCCAGTACTTC.

The CDR3 here is CAAGLAGGEQYF. In DNA, the CDR3 is TGTGCCGCTGGGCTAGCGGGAGGTGAGCAGTACTTC. The chain carries TRBV2 and TRBJ2-7; 11 nucleotides agree with TRBD2. Trimming removed 11 bases from V and 7 bases from J; junction bases left unmatched: 7. Germline V CDR1 and CDR2: SNHLY, FYNNEI. The CDR3 is made up of 12 amino acids. The full variable domain, completed using reference TRBV2 and TRBJ2-7, is EPEVTQTPSHQVTQMGQEVILRCVPISNHLYFYWYRQILGQKVEFLVSFYNNEISEKSEIFDDQFSVERPDGSNFTLKIRSTKLEDSAMYFCAAGLAGGEQYFGPGTRLTVT.

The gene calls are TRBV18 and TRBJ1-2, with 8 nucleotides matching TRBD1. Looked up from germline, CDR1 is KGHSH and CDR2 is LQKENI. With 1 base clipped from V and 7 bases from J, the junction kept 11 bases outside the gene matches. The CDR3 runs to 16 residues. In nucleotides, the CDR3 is TGTGCCAGCTCACCACTCGACCTTTGGACAGGGAGTGGCTACACCTTC. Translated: CASSPLDLWTGSGYTF. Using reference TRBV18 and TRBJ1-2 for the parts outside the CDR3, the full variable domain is NAGVMQNPRHLVRRRGQEARLRCSPMKGHSHVYWYRQLPEEGLKFMVYLQKENIIDESGMPKERFSAEFPKEGPSILRIQQVVRGDSAAYFCASSPLDLWTGSGYTFGSGTRLTVV.

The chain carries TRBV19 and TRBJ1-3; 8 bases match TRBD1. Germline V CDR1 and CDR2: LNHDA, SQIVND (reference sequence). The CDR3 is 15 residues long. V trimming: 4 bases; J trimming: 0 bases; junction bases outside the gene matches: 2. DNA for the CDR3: TGTGCCAGTAGTAGCGGACAGGGCTCTGGAAACACCATATATTTT. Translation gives CASSSGQGSGNTIYF.

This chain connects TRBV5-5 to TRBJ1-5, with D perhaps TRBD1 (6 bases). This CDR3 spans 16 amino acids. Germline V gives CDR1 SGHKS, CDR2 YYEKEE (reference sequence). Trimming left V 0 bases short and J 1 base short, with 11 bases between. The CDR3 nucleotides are TGTGCCAGCAGCTTGGGAGGGGGAAGGAGCAATCAGCCCCAGCATTTT. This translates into CASSLGGGRSNQPQHF.

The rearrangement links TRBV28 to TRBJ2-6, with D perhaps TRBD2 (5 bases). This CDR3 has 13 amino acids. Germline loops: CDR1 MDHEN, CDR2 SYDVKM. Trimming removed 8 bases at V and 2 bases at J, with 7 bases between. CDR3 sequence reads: CASRRAGANVLTF. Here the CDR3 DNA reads TGTGCCAGCCGGCGGGCTGGGGCCAACGTCCTGACTTTC.

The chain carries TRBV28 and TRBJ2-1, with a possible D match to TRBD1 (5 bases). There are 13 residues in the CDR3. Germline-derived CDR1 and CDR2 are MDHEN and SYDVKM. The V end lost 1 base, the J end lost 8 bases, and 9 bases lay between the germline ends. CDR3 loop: CASSLSGSYEQFF. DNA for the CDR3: TGTGCCAGCAGTTTATCAGGGTCCTATGAGCAGTTCTTC.

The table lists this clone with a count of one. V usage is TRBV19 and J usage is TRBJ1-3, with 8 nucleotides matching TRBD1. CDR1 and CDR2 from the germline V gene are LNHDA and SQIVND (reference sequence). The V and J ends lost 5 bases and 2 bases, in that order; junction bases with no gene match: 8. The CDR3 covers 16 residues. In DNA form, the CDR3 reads TGTGCCAGTAGTCCCCAGGACAGGGTGGCTGGAAACACCATATATTTT. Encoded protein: CASSPQDRVAGNTIYF.

The CDR3 region is CASSYARGGSYNEQFF. The CDR3 DNA reads TGTGCCAGCAGTTACGCGAGGGGGGGCTCCTACAATGAGCAGTTCTTC. The V call is TRBV6-5, the J call TRBJ2-1; D may be TRBD2 (7 bases). V gave up 2 bases and J gave up 0 bases, with 11 bases separating them. CDR3 size: 16 residues. Looked up from germline, CDR1 is MNHEY and CDR2 is SVGAGI.

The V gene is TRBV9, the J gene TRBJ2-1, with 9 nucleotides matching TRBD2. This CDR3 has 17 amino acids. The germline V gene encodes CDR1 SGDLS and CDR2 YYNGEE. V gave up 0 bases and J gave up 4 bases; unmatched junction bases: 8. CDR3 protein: CASSVALGTSQYNEQFF. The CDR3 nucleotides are TGTGCCAGCAGCGTAGCTCTCGGGACTAGCCAGTACAATGAGCAGTTCTTC.

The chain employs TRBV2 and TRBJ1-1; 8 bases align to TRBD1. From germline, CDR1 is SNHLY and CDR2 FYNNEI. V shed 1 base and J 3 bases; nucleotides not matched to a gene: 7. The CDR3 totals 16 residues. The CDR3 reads CASSEGTGLDHTEAFF. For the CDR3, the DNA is TGTGCCAGCAGTGAAGGGACAGGGTTGGACCACACTGAAGCTTTCTTT.

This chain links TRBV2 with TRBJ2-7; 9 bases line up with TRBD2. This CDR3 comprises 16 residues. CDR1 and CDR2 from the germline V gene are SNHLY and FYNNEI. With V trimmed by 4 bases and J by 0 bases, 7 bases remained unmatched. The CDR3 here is CASSVSKLAGSYEQYF. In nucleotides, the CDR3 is TGTGCCAGCAGTGTATCCAAACTAGCGGGCTCCTACGAGCAGTACTTC. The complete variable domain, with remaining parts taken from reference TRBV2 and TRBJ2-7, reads EPEVTQTPSHQVTQMGQEVILRCVPISNHLYFYWYRQILGQKVEFLVSFYNNEISEKSEIFDDQFSVERPDGSNFTLKIRSTKLEDSAMYFCASSVSKLAGSYEQYFGPGTRLTVT.

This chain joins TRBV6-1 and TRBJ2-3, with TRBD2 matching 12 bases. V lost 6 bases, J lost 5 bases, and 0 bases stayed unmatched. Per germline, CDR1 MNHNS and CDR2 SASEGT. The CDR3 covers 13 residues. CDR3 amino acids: CASRLAGGDTQYF. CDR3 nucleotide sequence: TGTGCCAGCAGACTAGCGGGGGGAGATACGCAGTATTTT.

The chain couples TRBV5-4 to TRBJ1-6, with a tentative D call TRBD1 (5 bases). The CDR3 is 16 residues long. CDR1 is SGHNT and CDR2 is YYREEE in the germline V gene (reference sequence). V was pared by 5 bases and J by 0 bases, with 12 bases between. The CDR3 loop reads CASRQELSSYNSPLHF. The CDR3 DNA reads TGTGCCAGCAGACAGGAGCTAAGCTCCTATAATTCACCCCTCCACTTT.

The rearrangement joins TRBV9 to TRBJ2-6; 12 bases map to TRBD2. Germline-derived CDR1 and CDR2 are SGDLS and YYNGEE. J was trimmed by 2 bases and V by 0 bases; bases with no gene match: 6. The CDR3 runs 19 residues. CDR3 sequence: CASSVELAGGGAGANVLTF. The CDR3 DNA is TGTGCCAGCAGCGTAGAACTAGCGGGGGGCGGGGCTGGGGCCAACGTCCTGACTTTC.

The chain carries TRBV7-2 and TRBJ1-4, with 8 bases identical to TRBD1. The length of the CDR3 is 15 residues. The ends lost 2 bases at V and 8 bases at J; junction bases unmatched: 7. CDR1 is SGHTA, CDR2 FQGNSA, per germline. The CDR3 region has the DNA TGTGCCAGCAGCTTACAAGCAGGGGGCCGGGAAAAACTGTTTTTT. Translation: CASSLQAGGREKLFF.

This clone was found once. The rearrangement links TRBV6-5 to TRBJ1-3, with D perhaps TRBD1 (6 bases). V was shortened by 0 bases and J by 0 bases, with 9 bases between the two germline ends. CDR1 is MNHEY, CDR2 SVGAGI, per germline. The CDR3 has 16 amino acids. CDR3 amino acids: CASSYSWGHSGNTIYF. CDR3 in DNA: TGTGCCAGCAGTTACTCGTGGGGACACTCTGGAAACACCATATATTTT.